This T cell receptor (beta chain) was captured in a study of blood T cells in healthy people across ages. This CDR3 region has 16 residues. Germline values: CDR1 MNHEY, CDR2 SVGEGT. V shed 2 bases, J shed 5 bases, and the junction held 9 bases outside the gene matches. Broader study findings: Compared with aged donors, long-lived donors showed fewer expanded clones, suggesting selection. Per million T cells, TCR beta diversity dropped about linearly as age rose.

Sample-barcoded 5' priming and a J-beta primer mix drove a second PCR of about 6 to 12 cycles. Researchers report that each sample yielded at least 2.5 million CDR3-containing paired-end reads. TCRdb independently ran MiXCR on the 5' RACE reads; one entry per CDR3 protein. The sample records 730,000 or so distinct CDR3 sequences, about 43% being singletons. In the case of this clonotype: Its antigen is currently unknown. With a much larger clone just one base away, this may be a read error.

Sequenced: blood. This receptor was identified in an elderly man in good health. This chain links TRBV6-2 or TRBV6-3 with TRBJ2-3; 8 nucleotides align to TRBD2. The CDR3 is CASSYGPSGLKDTQYF. The CDR3 DNA reads TGTGCCAGCAGTTACGGCCCTAGCGGGTTGAAAGATACGCAGTATTTT.